These 5 T cell receptor beta chains were all obtained from the same sample, sequenced in a study of blood T cell repertoires in COVID-19. The data were produced by immunoSEQ multiplex PCR, yet TCRdb's version contains in-frame clones alone and is incomplete. The table has roughly 300,000 clones, 87% seen once. The specimen was peripheral blood. The source is a woman aged 40 to 50 who had recovered from COVID-19.

V gene TRBV5-1 combines with J gene TRBJ1-6; 8 bases line up with TRBD1. This CDR3 is built from 16 residues. Germline lookup yields CDR1 SGHRS and CDR2 YFSETQ. V lost 0 bases, J lost 7 bases, and 6 bases stayed unmatched. The CDR3 coding sequence is TGCGCCAGCAGCTTGGACCAGACAGGGGTGAATTCACCCCTCCACTTT. Translation: CASSLDQTGVNSPLHF. Based on the CDR3 plus reference TRBV5-1 and TRBJ1-6, the full variable domain is KAGVTQTPRYLIKTRGQQVTLSCSPISGHRSVSWYQQTPGQGLQFLFEYFSETQRNKGNFPGRFSGRQFSNSRSEMNVSTLELGDSALYLCASSLDQTGVNSPLHFGNGTRLTVT.

In this sample, this clone turned up a few times. The J gene is TRBJ2-1, the V gene TRBV14, with D perhaps TRBD1 (5 bases). Germline V gene sequence: CDR1 SGHDN, CDR2 FVKESK. The CDR3 contains 15 residues. V was trimmed by 4 bases and J by 3 bases, leaving 13 bases between them. The CDR3 reads CASSPLADIYNEQFF. CDR3 DNA: TGTGCCAGCAGCCCCCTGGCGGACATCTACAATGAGCAGTTCTTC. The full variable domain, completed using reference TRBV14 and TRBJ2-1, is EAGVTQFPSHSVIEKGQTVTLRCDPISGHDNLYWYRRVMGKEIKFLLHFVKESKQDESGMPNNRFLAERTGGTYSTLKVQPAELEDSGVYFCASSPLADIYNEQFFGPGTRLTVL.

The chain's CDR3 is CASSETQVYSNQPQHF. The CDR3 bases are TGTGCCAGCAGCGAAACCCAGGTTTATAGCAATCAGCCCCAGCATTTT. The rearrangement links TRBV5-4 to TRBJ1-5; D uncertain. V was clipped by 4 bases and J by 0 bases, with 14 bases between them. CDR1 is SGHNT and CDR2 is YYREEE in the germline V gene (reference sequence). This CDR3 is 16 amino acids long.

J is TRBJ2-7 and V is TRBV2; the D gene is possibly TRBD2 (5 bases). V shed 3 bases and J shed 3 bases, with 9 bases lying between them. The CDR3 runs 13 residues. The germline CDR1 and CDR2 sequences are SNHLY and FYNNEI. The CDR3 DNA reads TGTGCCAGCAGTGATGGCCGGGGCTACGAGCAGTACTTC. Protein sequence: CASSDGRGYEQYF.

The chain has TRBV7-2 and TRBJ1-2; TRBD1 agrees at 8 bases. V lost 5 bases and J lost 4; bases outside the gene matches: 9. Germline V lookup: CDR1 SGHTA, CDR2 FQGNSA. CDR3 length: 15 amino acids. The CDR3 bases are TGTGCCAGCAGCCCCCGGACAGGGCCTACCTATGGCTACACCTTC. It encodes CASSPRTGPTYGYTF.